These 4 T cell receptor beta chains came from one sample sequenced in a study of cytomegalovirus exposure and HLA in healthy donors (dated by TCRdb to about 2017). Library creation used the immunoSEQ multiplex PCR assay. The immuneACCESS repertoire file appears here via TCRdb, limited to in-frame rearrangements. These files lack a portion of the clones; in checked studies, under half of the deficit traces to unresolved V genes, and the cause of the others is not known. For this sample the table gives approximately 110,000 clones, of which over 90% were detected only once. Together, the top ten hold over 1% of the sample. The sample was PBMCs. The receptors originated from a woman under 30 in good health and CMV-seronegative.

This rearrangement joins TRBV29-1 to TRBJ1-2, with TRBD1 as a possible D gene (5 bases). Germline loops: CDR1 SQVTM, CDR2 ANQGSEA. The CDR3 extends over 16 amino acids. V was shortened by 1 base and J by 4 bases, with 19 bases between the two germline ends. CDR3 loop: CSVEGSWQGLLYGYTF. Here the CDR3 DNA reads TGCAGCGTTGAAGGAAGTTGGCAGGGTTTACTCTATGGCTACACCTTC.

The genes are TRBV27 and TRBJ2-2; TRBD2 is a possible D gene (5 bases). V lost 7 bases and J lost 5, with 23 bases in between. In germline, CDR1 is MNHEY, CDR2 SMNVEV (reference sequence). This CDR3 comprises 17 residues. The CDR3 reads CASTRLSPAGLTGELFF. As DNA, the CDR3 is TGTGCCAGCACCCGTCTTTCTCCGGCCGGACTTACCGGGGAGCTGTTTTTT.

The chain recombines TRBV29-1 with TRBJ2-5, with D possibly TRBD1 on 6 matching bases. The germline CDR1 and CDR2 sequences are SQVTM and ANQGSEA. Trimming stripped 5 bases from V and 1 base from J, with 14 bases between. There are 14 residues in the CDR3. The CDR3 spells CSVQTRDTQETQYF. The CDR3 DNA follows: TGCAGCGTTCAAACCCGGGACACCCAAGAGACCCAGTACTTC.

CDR3 protein: CASSPGGGETQYF. DNA of the CDR3: TGTGCCAGCTCACCAGGGGGCGGAGAGACCCAGTACTTC. The rearrangement links TRBV18 to TRBJ2-5; the D gene is possibly TRBD1 (6 bases). CDR1 and CDR2 from the germline V gene are KGHSH and LQKENI. The CDR3 totals 13 residues. V was clipped by 2 bases and J by 4 bases, with 8 bases between them. The whole variable domain, remainder taken from reference TRBV18 and TRBJ2-5, is NAGVMQNPRHLVRRRGQEARLRCSPMKGHSHVYWYRQLPEEGLKFMVYLQKENIIDESGMPKERFSAEFPKEGPSILRIQQVVRGDSAAYFCASSPGGGETQYFGPGTRLLVL.